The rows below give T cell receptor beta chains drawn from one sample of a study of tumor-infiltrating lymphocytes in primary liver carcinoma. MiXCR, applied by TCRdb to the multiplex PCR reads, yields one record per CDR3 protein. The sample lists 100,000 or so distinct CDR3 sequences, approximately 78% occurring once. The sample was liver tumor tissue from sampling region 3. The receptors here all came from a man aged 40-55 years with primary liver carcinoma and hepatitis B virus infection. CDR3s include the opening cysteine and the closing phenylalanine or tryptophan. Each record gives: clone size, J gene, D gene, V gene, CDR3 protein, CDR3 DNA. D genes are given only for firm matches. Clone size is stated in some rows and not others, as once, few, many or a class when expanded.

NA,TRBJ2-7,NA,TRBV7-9,CTSSLGNTGVEQYF,TGTACCAGCAGCTTAGGGAACACCGGGGTCGAGCAGTACTTC
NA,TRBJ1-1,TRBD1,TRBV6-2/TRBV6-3,CARRLIQGRGTEACF,TGTGCCCGCAGACTCATACAGGGGAGGGGGACTGAAGCTTGCTTT
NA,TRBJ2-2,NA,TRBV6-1,CASSERLQVNTGELFF,TGTGCCAGCAGTGAAAGACTACAGGTGAACACCGGGGAGCTGTTTTTT
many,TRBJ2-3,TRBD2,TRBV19,CASSIIAGGAQDTQYF,TGTGCCAGTAGTATAATAGCGGGAGGCGCACAAGATACGCAGTATTTT
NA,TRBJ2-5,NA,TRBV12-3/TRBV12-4,CTSSLTDRAQTQYF,TGTACCAGCAGCTTGACTGACCGGGCCCAGACCCAGTACTTC
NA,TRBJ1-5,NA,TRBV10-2,CDSCDMGAAGNQPQHF,TGCGACAGCTGTGATATGGGGGCGGCTGGCAATCAGCCCCAGCATTTT
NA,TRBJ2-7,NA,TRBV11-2,CASSHTRHEQYF,TGTGCCAGCAGCCACACTAGACACGAGCAGTACTTC
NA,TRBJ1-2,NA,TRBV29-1,CNVYLARDYDYTF,TGCAACGTGTATCTTGCTCGCGACTATGACTACACCTTC
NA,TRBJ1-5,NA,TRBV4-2,CASCPTGGDQPQHF,TGTGCCAGCTGCCCTACCGGGGGGGATCAGCCCCAGCATTTT
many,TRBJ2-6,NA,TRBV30,CAWSVRQGISGANVLTF,TGTGCCTGGAGTGTACGTCAGGGAATCTCTGGGGCCAACGTCCTGACTTTC
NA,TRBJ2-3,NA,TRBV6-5,CASSPGTLNTNTQYF,TGTGCCAGCAGTCCCGGGACATTGAACACAAATACGCAGTATTTT
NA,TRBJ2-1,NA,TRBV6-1,CANIEERGIDQFF,TGTGCCAACATTGAAGAGAGGGGCATTGACCAGTTCTTC
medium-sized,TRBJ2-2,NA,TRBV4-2,CASSQDQVGGELFF,TGTGCCAGCAGCCAAGATCAGGTGGGAGGGGAGCTGTTTTTT
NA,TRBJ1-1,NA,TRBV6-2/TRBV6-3,CASSPLLRTEAFF,TGTGCCAGCAGTCCCCTCCTTCGTACTGAAGCTTTCTTT
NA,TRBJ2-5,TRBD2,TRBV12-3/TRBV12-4,CASSRSGIETHYF,TGTGCCAGCAGCCGGAGCGGGATAGAGACCCATTACTTC
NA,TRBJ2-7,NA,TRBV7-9,CASSTTDPPYEQYF,TGTGCCAGCAGCACTACGGACCCCCCGTACGAGCAGTACTTC
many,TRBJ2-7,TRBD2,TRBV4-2,CASSQEASGTDEQYF,TGTGCCAGCAGCCAAGAGGCTAGCGGGACGGACGAGCAGTACTTC
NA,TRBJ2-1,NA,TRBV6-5,CASSNSGREYVEQFF,TGTGCCAGCAGTAACTCGGGCCGGGAGTACGTTGAGCAGTTCTTC
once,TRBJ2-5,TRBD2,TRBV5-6,CASSSNWEGVEIQYF,TGTGCCAGCAGCTCCAACTGGGAGGGAGTGGAGATCCAGTACTTC
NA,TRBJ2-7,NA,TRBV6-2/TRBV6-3,CAFSAGYEQYF,TGTGCTTTCAGCGCCGGTTACGAGCAGTACTTC
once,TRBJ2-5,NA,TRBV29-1,CSVDFPVTQETQYF,TGCAGCGTTGATTTCCCAGTCACCCAAGAGACCCAGTACTTC
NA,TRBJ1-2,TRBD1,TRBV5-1,CASYPWTGGDGYTF,TGCGCCAGCTACCCTTGGACAGGGGGCGATGGCTACACCTTC
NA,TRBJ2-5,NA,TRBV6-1,CASCGMRAKVETQYF,TGCGCCAGCTGCGGCATGCGGGCTAAGGTGGAGACCCAGTACTTC
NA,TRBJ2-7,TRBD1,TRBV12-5,CTSRVGQSYEQYF,TGTACCAGTAGAGTGGGACAGTCCTACGAGCAGTACTTC
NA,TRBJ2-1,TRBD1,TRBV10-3,CAISGQDRGDDEQFF,TGTGCCATCAGTGGGCAGGACAGGGGGGATGATGAGCAGTTCTTC
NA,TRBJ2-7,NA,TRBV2,CASTVQGREQYF,TGTGCCAGCACTGTCCAGGGCCGTGAGCAGTACTTC
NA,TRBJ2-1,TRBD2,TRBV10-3,CALATIAGGSDELFF,TGTGCCTTAGCCACTATAGCGGGAGGGTCGGATGAGCTGTTCTTC
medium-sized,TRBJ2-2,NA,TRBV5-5,CASSLGGGGGELFF,TGTGCCAGCAGCTTGGGCGGAGGGGGCGGGGAGCTGTTTTTT
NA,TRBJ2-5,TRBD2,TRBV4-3,CASSQGASGRTGETQYF,TGCGCCAGCAGCCAAGGGGCTAGCGGGAGGACCGGTGAGACCCAGTACTTC
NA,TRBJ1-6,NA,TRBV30,CAWRTLGRHSALHF,TGTGCCTGGAGGACTCTCGGACGTCACTCAGCCCTCCACTTT
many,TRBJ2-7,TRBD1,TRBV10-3,CAIRGPGQGSYEQYF,TGTGCCATCAGGGGTCCGGGACAGGGATCCTACGAGCAGTACTTC
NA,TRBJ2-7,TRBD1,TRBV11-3,CAKRQGVTSYEQYF,TGTGCCAAACGACAGGGGGTGACTTCCTATGAGCAGTACTTC
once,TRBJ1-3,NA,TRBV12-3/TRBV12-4,CASSLDQRISGSTIYF,TGTGCCAGCAGTCTTGACCAGCGCATCTCTGGAAGCACTATATATTTT
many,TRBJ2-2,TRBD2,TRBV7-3,CASSLNPGGMAGELFF,TGTGCCAGCAGCTTAAACCCGGGGGGGATGGCCGGGGAGCTGTTTTTT
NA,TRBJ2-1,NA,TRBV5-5,CANSLSLGTLNEQFF,TGTGCCAACAGCTTGAGTCTAGGTACGCTCAATGAGCAGTTCTTC
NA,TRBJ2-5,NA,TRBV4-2,CASNQVGLELTGQETQYF,TGTGCCAGCAACCAAGTAGGTCTGGAACTAACGGGACAAGAGACCCAGTACTTC
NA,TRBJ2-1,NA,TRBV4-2,CASSQDWGARVCNERFF,TGTGCCAGCAGCCAAGATTGGGGCGCTAGAGTATGCAATGAGCGGTTCTTC
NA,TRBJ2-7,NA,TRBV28,CASSLHGIPLTYEQYF,TGTGCCAGCAGCCTACATGGCATTCCATTGACCTACGAGCAGTACTTC
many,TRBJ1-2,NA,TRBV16,CASSQSVTGYGYTF,TGTGCCAGCAGCCAATCGGTAACGGGGTATGGCTACACCTTC
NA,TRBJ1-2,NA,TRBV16,CSSSQSVWDGYTF,TGTTCCAGCAGCCAATCGGTCTGGGATGGCTACACCTTC
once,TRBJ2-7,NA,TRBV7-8,CVSNLSYEQYF,TGTGTCAGCAACTTATCCTACGAGCAGTATTTC
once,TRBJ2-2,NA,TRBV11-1,CTSSYSGPLSGELFF,TGTACCAGCAGCTATTCAGGACCTCTCTCCGGGGAGCTGTTTTTT
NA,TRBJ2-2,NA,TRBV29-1,CSVGLGSGMTGELFF,NA
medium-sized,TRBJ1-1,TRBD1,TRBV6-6,CASMGQMNTEAFF,TGTGCCAGCATGGGACAGATGAACACTGAAGCTTTCTTT
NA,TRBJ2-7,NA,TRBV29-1,CSAMTSGSGAPYEQYF,TGCAGCGCCATGACATCCGGGAGCGGCGCTCCCTACGAGCAGTACTTC
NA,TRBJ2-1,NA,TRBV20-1,CSASAGSSYDEQFF,TGCAGTGCTAGTGCCGGGAGCTCCTACGATGAGCAGTTCTTC
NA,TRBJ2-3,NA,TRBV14,CASSQDGEDMQYF,TGCGCCAGCAGCCAAGACGGCGAAGATATGCAGTATTTT
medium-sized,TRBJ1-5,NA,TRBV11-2,CASSLGDTGWAQPQHF,TGTGCCAGCAGCTTAGGAGACACGGGTTGGGCTCAGCCCCAGCATTTT